The source of this TCR beta chain is a study of response to subunit inactivated influenza vaccine (dated 2018 in TCRdb). About the full investigation: The study used deep quantitative T cell receptor repertoire profiling to track responses to a trivalent subunit inactivated influenza vaccine.

The germline V gene provides CDR1 SQVTM and CDR2 ANQGSEA. V and J are truncated by 3 bases and 1 base respectively, leaving an intervening sequence of 6 bases. Spanning cysteine to phenylalanine, the CDR3 consists of 12 amino acids. The retained sequence is limited to the CDR3, 36 bases, with the frame set at the first base. The protocol used for the library was RT-PCR. This sample was sequenced with an Illumina HiSeq 2500. TCRdb handled the public reads itself, with Q25 trimming in fastp and clone calling in MiXCR, and kept productive beta chains. Merged by CDR3 protein, the rows form single entries marked with the most common genes and DNA. The sample yields fewer than 800,000 distinct CDR3 sequences; approximately 14% were counted once. The ten largest clones take up 9.5% to 13% of the sample. A note on this clonotype: The specificity of this receptor is unknown. No clone much larger than this one lies a single base away; base qualities are absent.

Beyond this particular receptor, the publication reports: The authors suggested that each seasonal influenza vaccination may recruit only a limited number of new T cells.

The receptor comes from a man aged 50-59 years who received an inactivated influenza vaccine. Donor details come from another sample of the same person, matched by shared clones. The input for sequencing was PBMCs from blood, taken roughly 13 days after vaccination. The sequence is built from TRBV29-1 and TRBJ1-1, with the D gene not clear enough to name. The CDR3 reads CSVDTQNTEAFF. The DNA sequence is given as TGCAGCGTTGACACACAGAACACTGAAGCTTTCTTT.